Below are 9 T cell receptor beta chains sequenced from a single sample in a study of beta chain features in type 1 diabetes. General observations from the study: Moderate yet significant TCRB CDR3 shortening was seen in Type 1 diabetes patients in all four CD4+ subsets.

What was sequenced were expressed TCRB transcripts, since all of the isolated RNA had been reverse transcribed. This table comes from immunoSEQ multiplex PCR, and its TCRdb copy is limited to in-frame clones, with some not included. This sample yields a few hundred thousand clones, of which roughly 10% are seen a single time; 0.017% belongs to the top ten. For these receptors, no antigen is known. The sequencing sample was made of naive CD4+ T cells from blood. Receptors were obtained from a man aged 30 to 45 with type 1 diabetes.

This chain joins TRBV2 and TRBJ1-2; no reliable D call. Germline V gene data show CDR1 as SNHLY and CDR2 as FYNNEI. The CDR3 runs 12 residues. Trimming took 6 bases from V and 8 from J, leaving 13 bases between them. The CDR3 protein is CASSVSQEGYTF. CDR3 in DNA: TGTGCCAGCAGCGTATCTCAGGAAGGCTACACCTTC.

The chain couples TRBV30 to TRBJ1-5, with 8 bases fitting TRBD1. Germline V gives CDR1 GTSNPN, CDR2 SVGIG (reference sequence). The CDR3 length is 16 residues. V lost 3 bases, J lost 2 bases, and 9 bases stayed unmatched. CDR3 protein: CAWSRAGTGGNQPQHF. The CDR3 DNA reads TGTGCCTGGAGCCGAGCCGGGACAGGCGGCAATCAGCCCCAGCATTTT.

This rearrangement joins TRBV6-5 to TRBJ2-7; D perhaps matches TRBD1 (5 bases). From germline, CDR1 is MNHEY and CDR2 SVGAGI. The CDR3 length is 15 residues. V lost 3 bases and J lost 1, with 13 bases in between. The CDR3 loop reads CASSYSITGSYEQYF. DNA for the CDR3: TGTGCCAGCAGTTATAGTATCACAGGTTCCTACGAGCAGTACTTC.

V usage is TRBV15 and J usage is TRBJ1-5; D gene ambiguous. The CDR3 runs 19 residues. The germline V gene encodes CDR1 LNHNV and CDR2 YYDKDF (reference sequence). V dropped 0 bases and J dropped 0 bases, with 18 bases sitting between them. DNA of the CDR3: TGTGCCACCAGCAGAGATAGCTCCTCTGCGGAGGGTAGCAATCAGCCCCAGCATTTT. It specifies CATSRDSSSAEGSNQPQHF.

Regarding this clone: The DNA is left out, because the CDR3 cannot be placed on it with certainty; the CDR3 is given as TCRdb lists it. The chain recombines TRBV28 with TRBJ2-7; the table's D call, TRBD1, was not checked against the DNA. The germline gives CDR1 MDHEN, CDR2 SYDVKM. The CDR3 contains 14 residues when both ends are counted. The CDR3 is CASSFFGSPYEQYF.

This clone was seen only a few times. The rearrangement uses TRBV15 and TRBJ1-2; the D gene is possibly TRBD1 (5 bases). The CDR3 length is 13 residues. The V and J ends lost 8 bases and 6 bases respectively, with 16 bases between them. Per the germline V gene, CDR1 is LNHNV and CDR2 is YYDKDF (reference sequence). This chain's CDR3 is CATSKRGGDGYTF. The DNA of the CDR3 is TGTGCCACCTCCAAGCGGGGGGGAGATGGCTACACCTTC. The full variable domain, with the rest looked up from reference TRBV15 and TRBJ1-2, is DAMVIQNPRYQVTQFGKPVTLSCSQTLNHNVMYWYQQKSSQAPKLLFHYYDKDFNNEADTPDNFQSRRPNTSFCFLDIRSPGLGDTAMYLCATSKRGGDGYTFGSGTRLTVV.

As regards this clone: One end of the junction does not line up with germline, which may come from a read error. The rearrangement uses TRBV7-7 and TRBJ2-5; TRBD2 agrees at 7 bases. CDR3 length: 17 amino acids. CDR1 and CDR2 from the germline V gene are SSHAT and FNYEAQ (reference sequence). The CDR3, as DNA: TGTGCTAGCAGCTTAGGGGCTTGGTCCGGGGGGACAGAGACCCAGTACTTC. Protein sequence: CASSLGAWSGGTETQYF.

This chain uses TRBV6-5 with TRBJ2-3; possible D gene TRBD2, 5 bases. Germline V lookup: CDR1 MNHEY, CDR2 SVGAGI. The CDR3 totals 13 residues. Trimming pared 8 bases from V and 6 bases from J, leaving 15 bases between. The CDR3 region has the DNA TGTGCCAGCGGATTAGCGTTGGGGGATACGCAGTATTTT. This gives the protein CASGLALGDTQYF.

V usage is TRBV28 and J usage is TRBJ2-7, with TRBD1 matching over 7 bases. This CDR3 has 12 amino acids. V lost 6 bases to trimming and J lost 8 bases; unmatched junction nucleotides: 7. CDR1 and CDR2 from the germline V gene are MDHEN and SYDVKM. CDR3 protein: CASRPRQGKQYF. CDR3 DNA: TGTGCCAGCAGACCCCGACAGGGCAAGCAGTACTTC.